The sequence of this T cell receptor (beta chain) was determined in a study of cytomegalovirus exposure and HLA in healthy donors. Study observations and caveats: For most TCR sequences rarity was the rule, although some public TCRs occurred in many donors. Another analysis was done later, and it associated 17,000 or so TCR beta sequences with HLA alleles at 0.05 false discovery rate.

This clone was observed a handful of times. Its antigen is not known. The PCR was carried out with 60 Vbeta primers and 13 Jbeta primers. Measured with immunoSEQ multiplex PCR; TCRdb has only the in-frame clones, and not every one. Found here are around 200,000 clones, approximately 70% of them singletons; the top ten hold around 3.2%. The CDR3 extends over 14 amino acids. CDR1 and CDR2 from the germline V gene are SGHDT and YYEEEE. Trimming cost V 4 bases and J 1 base, with 11 bases left between them. This TCR was sampled from a woman in her twenties or thirties in good health and CMV-seropositive. The sequenced sample consisted of PBMCs. The chain recombines TRBV5-6 with TRBJ1-1; no clear D. CDR3 protein: CASSRSWRNTEAFF. The CDR3, as DNA: TGTGCCAGCAGCCGTTCGTGGAGGAACACTGAAGCTTTCTTT.